This TCR beta chain appears in the sequencing data of a study of blood T cell repertoires in COVID-19. As for the study in general: Sample material is recorded as cDNA or gDNA derived from T cells, B-cell-depleted T cells, or PBMCs.

Method: immunoSEQ multiplex PCR; TCRdb's copy keeps in-frame clones and lacks some. The data show over 50,000 clones, around 92% seen once. In its sample, this clone was seen a few times. The V and J ends lost 10 bases and 4 bases respectively, with 14 bases between them. This CDR3 spans 13 amino acids. The TCR originated in a man aged 45-65 years with active COVID-19. The sequenced material came from peripheral blood. The rearrangement links TRBV23-1 to TRBJ1-5; D not certain. TRBV23-1 is an ORF, and what it does is uncertain. For the CDR3, the DNA is TGCGCCAAGAAAACGGGGAAAAATCAGCCCCAGCATTTT. It encodes CAKKTGKNQPQHF.